Below are 21 T cell receptor beta chains sequenced from a single sample in a study of OX40 agonist ivuxolimab in advanced cancers. Using immunoSEQ multiplex PCR, the repertoire was profiled, and TCRdb retains in-frame clones only, with some absent. The sample records 30,000 to 35,000 clones, roughly 80% being singletons. Sequenced here: CD4+ or CD8+ T cells sorted from blood, sampled in a trial of the OX40 agonist ivuxolimab. The receptor set was obtained from an adult with an advanced solid tumor such as melanoma, head and neck, liver or kidney cancer.

This clone was seen a handful of times. Other nucleotide sequences in the sample specify the same CDR3. The J gene is TRBJ2-3, the V gene TRBV7-3; 9 nucleotides align to TRBD2. Trimming removed 3 bases from V and 2 bases from J; junction bases left unmatched: 3. Germline-derived CDR1 and CDR2 are SGHTA and FQGTGA. The CDR3 totals 15 residues. CDR3 nucleotide sequence: TGTGCCAGCAGCTTGACTAGCGGATCCACAGATACGCAGTATTTT. Its translation is CASSLTSGSTDTQYF.

This clone showed up just once. The chain has TRBV7-3 and TRBJ2-7, with D possibly TRBD2 on 6 matching bases. This CDR3 comprises 15 residues. Germline loops: CDR1 SGHTA, CDR2 FQGTGA. Trimming took 1 base from V and 6 from J, leaving 16 bases between them. CDR3 sequence reads: CASSLNGGLGGEQYF. The CDR3 DNA follows: TGTGCCAGCAGCTTAAATGGAGGGCTGGGTGGCGAGCAGTACTTC.

The chain recombines TRBV2 with TRBJ1-6, with 10 bases identical to TRBD1. The J segment lost 10 bases and the V segment lost 6 bases, leaving 3 bases of the junction unmatched. The CDR3 sequence is 13 residues long. The V gene's germline CDR1 is SNHLY and CDR2 FYNNEI. The DNA of the CDR3 is TGTGCCAGCAGGACAGGGGGCGGGTCACCCCTCCACTTT. Translating it yields CASRTGGGSPLHF.

The gene calls are TRBV29-1 and TRBJ2-7, with 9 bases aligning to TRBD1. The CDR3 has 14 residues. Trimming removed 6 bases from V and 0 bases from J; junction bases left unmatched: 6. The germline CDR1 and CDR2 sequences are SQVTM and ANQGSEA. The DNA of the CDR3 is TGCAGCGTGGGGGGACAGGGCCTCTCCTACGAGCAGTACTTC. Translation gives CSVGGQGLSYEQYF.

This clone rates as medium-sized. V is TRBV6-4 and J is TRBJ2-3; D gene unclear. The CDR3 is made up of 13 amino acids. CDR1 and CDR2 from the germline V gene are MRHNA and SNTAGT. V was shortened by 6 bases and J by 1 base, with 8 bases between the two germline ends. The CDR3 region is CASSPRGTDTQYF. CDR3 DNA sequence: TGTGCCAGCAGCCCTAGAGGCACAGATACGCAGTATTTT.

This chain connects TRBV5-6 to TRBJ2-6; the D gene is possibly TRBD2 (5 bases). The CDR3 sequence is 17 residues long. Trimming pared 0 bases from V and 0 bases from J, leaving 10 bases between. Germline V gene lookup returns CDR1 SGHDT and CDR2 YYEEEE. CDR3 sequence reads: CASSLGLRVSGANVLTF. CDR3 bases: TGTGCCAGCAGCTTGGGTTTGAGGGTCTCTGGGGCCAACGTCCTGACTTTC.

This chain connects TRBV12-5 to TRBJ2-1; TRBD2 is a possible D gene (6 bases). The CDR3 loop spans 13 amino acids. V was cut by 1 base and J by 8 bases, with 9 bases left in between. Germline-derived CDR1 and CDR2 are LGHNT and FRNRAP. The CDR3: CASGLDTGDEQFF. CDR3 DNA: TGTGCTAGTGGTTTGGACACGGGGGATGAGCAGTTCTTC.

The chain joins TRBV27 to TRBJ2-7; D remains ambiguous. The CDR3 contains 13 residues. V lost 3 bases, J lost 4 bases, and 10 bases lay in between. Germline CDR1 and CDR2: MNHEY and SMNVEV (reference sequence). CDR3 DNA: TGTGCCAGCAGTTTCGGAGTCCTTTACGAGCAGTACTTC. Encoded protein: CASSFGVLYEQYF.

The chain couples TRBV16 to TRBJ1-6, with D maybe TRBD1 (6 bases). Trimming took off 1 base at V and 7 bases at J, with 14 bases between the two ends. Germline V gives CDR1 KGHSY, CDR2 FQNENV. The CDR3 contains 16 residues. The CDR3 reads CASSQWTRGYNSPLHF. CDR3 nucleotide sequence: TGTGCCAGCAGCCAATGGACAAGGGGGTACAATTCACCCCTCCACTTT.

The chain links TRBV10-2 to TRBJ2-7; D ambiguous. Trimming stripped 1 base from V and 1 base from J, with 11 bases between. CDR1 is WSHSY, CDR2 SAAADI, per germline. The CDR3 extends over 15 amino acids. The CDR3 sequence: CASSEWGFGSYEQYF. The CDR3 DNA follows: TGCGCCAGCAGTGAGTGGGGTTTTGGTTCCTACGAGCAGTACTTC.

The chain has TRBV28 and TRBJ1-2; D is possibly TRBD1 (5 bases). V lost 4 bases to trimming and J lost 6 bases, with 15 bases between them. CDR1 and CDR2 from the germline V gene are MDHEN and SYDVKM. The CDR3 is made up of 14 amino acids. The CDR3 loop is CASSSFGTVHGYTF. CDR3 nucleotide sequence: TGTGCCAGCAGTTCCTTCGGGACCGTTCATGGCTACACCTTC.

The CDR3 sequence is CAIRDRSTGELFF. DNA of the CDR3: TGTGCCATCCGGGACAGATCCACCGGGGAGCTGTTTTTT. This sequence joins TRBV10-3 and TRBJ2-2; the match to TRBD1 covers 7 bases. The CDR3 loop spans 13 amino acids. The J segment lost 4 bases and the V segment lost 8 bases, leaving 4 bases of the junction unmatched. In germline, CDR1 is ENHRY, CDR2 SYGVKD.

This clone has only one observation. Compared with germline, one end of the junction differs, possibly owing to a read error. The chain employs TRBV28 and TRBJ1-2; D is perhaps TRBD1 (6 bases). Germline V gene data show CDR1 as MDHEN and CDR2 as SYDVKM. There are 13 residues in the CDR3. The CDR3 is CASLARQAYRYTF. The CDR3 DNA sequence: TGTGCCAGCCTAGCACGACAGGCCTATCGCTACACCTTC.

V usage is TRBV28 and J usage is TRBJ1-1, with a tentative D call TRBD1 (6 bases). V lost 6 bases, J lost 0 bases, and 23 bases lay in between. The CDR3 is made up of 18 amino acids. Germline loops: CDR1 MDHEN, CDR2 SYDVKM. The CDR3 region is CASSPPGLGGGMNTEAFF. The CDR3 DNA follows: TGTGCCAGCAGCCCCCCCGGGTTAGGGGGGGGGATGAACACTGAAGCTTTCTTT.

This chain connects TRBV4-1 to TRBJ2-5; D gene uncertain. The DNA end is a closer match to TRBJ2-7, so the J assignment may be wrong. Germline CDR1 and CDR2: MGHRA and YSYEKL. The CDR3 runs 16 residues. CDR3 residues: CASSQESGTLGDEQYF. Written as DNA, the CDR3 is TGCGCCAGCAGCCAAGAGTCAGGCACCCTCGGAGACGAGCAGTACTTC.

This sequence joins TRBV27 and TRBJ2-7, with 7 bases lining up with TRBD2. CDR3 length: 14 residues. Germline loops: CDR1 MNHEY, CDR2 SMNVEV (reference sequence). The J segment lost 4 bases and the V segment lost 6 bases, leaving 9 bases of the junction unmatched. The CDR3 DNA follows: TGTGCCAGCAGCTTTTGGGGTAGCGGGTACGAGCAGTACTTC. Amino acids: CASSFWGSGYEQYF.

This chain uses TRBV19 with TRBJ1-1; D unresolved. Trimming took 1 base from V and 7 from J, leaving 7 bases between them. There are 12 residues in the CDR3. CDR1 and CDR2 from the germline V gene are LNHDA and SQIVND (reference sequence). The CDR3 DNA follows: TGTGCCAGTAGTATAGGGGGTGGTGAAGCTTTCTTT. Its translation is CASSIGGGEAFF.

The genes are TRBV29-1 and TRBJ2-2; TRBD1 matches 8 bases. Germline V gene data show CDR1 as SQVTM and CDR2 as ANQGSEA. With 4 bases clipped from V and 1 base from J, the junction kept 8 bases outside the gene matches. CDR3 length: 16 residues. Here the CDR3 DNA reads TGCAGCGTTGTACCTCCGGACAGGGAGAACACCGGGGAGCTGTTTTTT. This gives the protein CSVVPPDRENTGELFF.

This clone was observed once. J is TRBJ2-7 and V is TRBV7-6; TRBD1 agrees at 7 bases. CDR3 size: 15 residues. V was pared by 5 bases and J by 1 base, with 8 bases of the junction left unmatched. Germline V gene data show CDR1 as SGHVS and CDR2 as FNYEAQ. The CDR3 nucleotides read TGTGCCAGCAGCCTATCCCAGGGGGAATCCTACGAGCAGTACTTC. The encoded protein is CASSLSQGESYEQYF.

This chain links TRBV7-3 with TRBJ2-2; D possibly uses TRBD1 or TRBD2 (5 bases each). CDR3 size: 15 residues. Deletions cut 1 base from V and 1 base from J, with 7 bases between. CDR1 is SGHTA and CDR2 is FQGTGA in the germline V gene. This chain's CDR3 is CASSLIGGNTGELFF. CDR3 bases: TGTGCCAGCAGCTTAATTGGGGGGAACACCGGGGAGCTGTTTTTT.

V gene TRBV30 combines with J gene TRBJ2-7; maybe TRBD1 (5 bases). The germline gives CDR1 GTSNPN, CDR2 SVGIG (reference sequence). V lost 0 bases to trimming and J lost 2 bases, with 11 bases between them. The CDR3 runs 14 residues. For the CDR3, the DNA is TGTGCCTGGAGTGTGCAAGGGGCCCCCTACGAGCAGTACTTC. Protein: CAWSVQGAPYEQYF.